The T cell receptor (beta chain) described here comes from a study of molecular identifiers for immune sequencing clone quantification (dated by TCRdb to 2016 to 2019). For the wider study: For a replicate experiment, the RNA from either 20,000 or 100,000 naive CD8 T cells was divided into five aliquots, and four of those aliquots went on to sequencing. The study was a methods study using CD8 T cells to benchmark molecular-identifier clustering-based TCR repertoire sequencing (MIDCIRS) and TCR RNA copy counting. On the study overall, not on this receptor specifically: In CMV-specific effector cells, clones with more than 20 RNA copies contained over 97% of molecules, whereas in naive cells such clones contained under 1% of molecules. When barcode sub-clustering was left out, chimeric consensus sequences inflated TCR diversity, with chimeras reaching as high as 47%. Even against a background of roughly 1 million naive CD8 T cells, spiked-in Jurkat TCR RNA amounting to a single cell's worth was reported to be detectable. Highly expanded clone sizes could be underestimated if identical TCR molecules share a barcode. Modeling gave about 3.2 recovered TCR RNA copies per cell versus around 10 by digital PCR, implying about 30% capture efficiency. Spiked-in Jurkat TCR RNA (approximately eleven copies' worth), which is not part of the donor repertoire, was contained in the naive libraries.

V loses 11 bases of germline sequence and J loses 1 base, and the interval between the two ends is 14 bases. Per the germline V gene (reference sequence), PRHDT is the CDR1 and FYEKMQ is the CDR2. The CDR3, cysteine through phenylalanine, is 13 amino acids long. Only CDR3 DNA is held: 39 bases, read in frame from base 1. Libraries of naive CD8 T cells were built from anywhere between about 17,000 and 1,000,000 sorted cells, with 10%, 30% or 50% of the purified RNA used. Naive CD8 T cells, defined as CD8+CD4-CCR7+CD45RA+, were FACS-sorted into RLT Plus buffer on a BD FACSAria II. Approximately eleven TCR copies' worth of Jurkat RNA were spiked into about 19,000-1,100,000 naive CD8 T cell samples to test detection sensitivity. Enrichment of CD8 T cells was performed with RosetteSep CD8+ T Cell Enrichment Cocktail and Ficoll-Paque, after which ACK red cell lysis was carried out. With regard to this clonotype: What antigen it recognizes has not been identified. A much larger clone differs from this one at a single base, so this may be a read error.

Library prep was done by PCR. Sequencer: NextSeq 500. Bulk TCR libraries were prepared as previously described, using TCR primers listed in Table S5. The Qiagen AllPrep DNA/RNA kit was used to purify total RNA. Before analysis, reads from multiple sequencing runs of one library were combined. From the authors' description of their analysis: Reads were retained only if the reads had an exact TCR constant sequence, and the retained reads were trimmed to 150 nt and grouped according to their 12-nt molecular barcodes. Reads within each barcode group were sub-clustered using a 15% Levenshtein threshold, and quality-weighted consensus sequences were constructed for each RNA molecule. Non-functional sequences were discarded, and so were lower-count sequences lying one edit away from another sequence. Based on fitting two negative binomial distributions, any barcode sub-cluster with under 20% of the maximum read count was discarded. Using fastp trimming at Q25 and MiXCR clonotype assembly, TCRdb reanalyzed the public sequencing data and kept in-frame beta chains. Rows are unified per CDR3 protein, each entry keeping the most common DNA and genes. Here the V and J calls rest on TCRdb's processing, not on the authors' analysis. Within this sample are around 460,000 distinct CDR3 sequences, with less than 30% of them counted one time only. The ten biggest clones cover roughly 0.79% of the sample.

Sequencing used naive CD8+ T cells from blood, with Jurkat cell RNA spiked in. Interpreted using the paper, the cell subset or site label stands for: FACS-sorted CD8+CD4-CCR7+CD45RA+ naive T cells. The V and J segments used are TRBV13 and TRBJ1-1, with the D gene not confidently named. The TCR sequence derives from a human donor in good health. Some libraries in this study had Jurkat cell RNA spiked in. The nucleotides read TGTGCCTGCAATTATCGGGGGAACACTGAAGCTTTCTTT. Its translation is CACNYRGNTEAFF.